The rows below give T cell receptor beta chains drawn from one sample of a study of CD8 T cells in ankylosing spondylitis. TCRdb reprocessed the 5' RACE reads via MiXCR and lists one record per CDR3 protein. The table has under 250,000 distinct CDR3 sequences, under 30% seen once. The sequenced sample was blood, either unsorted or a sorted T cell fraction (not recorded which). Source of these receptors: a male donor with ankylosing spondylitis or in good health (not recorded which). Both conserved end residues are part of each CDR3. Fields, in order: V gene, D gene, J gene, clone size, CDR3 DNA, CDR3 protein. A D gene is named only where the DNA matches it firmly. The size entry is marked missing in some rows and otherwise reads once, few, many or a size class.

v_gene: TRBV12-3/TRBV12-4
d_gene: .
j_gene: TRBJ2-3
abundance: .
CDR3nt: TGTGCCAGCAGTATCCCGGCCGCCGGCAGTGACACAGATACGCAGTATTTT
CDR3aa: CASSIPAAGSDTDTQYF

v_gene: TRBV18
d_gene: .
j_gene: TRBJ1-1
abundance: many
CDR3nt: TGTGCCAGCTCCCAGAGCAGGGGAGACACTGAAGCTTTCTTT
CDR3aa: CASSQSRGDTEAFF

v_gene: TRBV15
d_gene: .
j_gene: TRBJ2-3
abundance: .
CDR3nt: TGTGCCACCAGCAGGAACCCCTCAAGCACAGATACGCAGTATTTT
CDR3aa: CATSRNPSSTDTQYF

v_gene: TRBV20-1
d_gene: .
j_gene: TRBJ2-1
abundance: few
CDR3nt: TGCAGTGCTAGACGTTATGCACAGCTGAACAATGAGCAGTTCTTC
CDR3aa: CSARRYAQLNNEQFF

v_gene: TRBV4-2
d_gene: TRBD1
j_gene: TRBJ1-1
abundance: many
CDR3nt: TGTGCCAGCAGCCAGGACAGGGACACTGAAGCTTTCTTT
CDR3aa: CASSQDRDTEAFF

v_gene: TRBV7-9
d_gene: TRBD1
j_gene: TRBJ2-7
abundance: few
CDR3nt: TGTGCCAGCAGCTTACCCCGTGCTTCAGGGGGCTCCTACGAGCAGTACTTC
CDR3aa: CASSLPRASGGSYEQYF

v_gene: TRBV5-5
d_gene: .
j_gene: TRBJ2-1
abundance: many
CDR3nt: TGTGCCAGCAGGCCGACAGGTGGGACCTCGGGGGAGCAGTTCTTC
CDR3aa: CASRPTGGTSGEQFF

v_gene: TRBV4-3
d_gene: .
j_gene: TRBJ2-7
abundance: few
CDR3nt: TGCGCCAGCAGCCAAGATTACCGTCGGTGGTACGAGCAGTACTTC
CDR3aa: CASSQDYRRWYEQYF

v_gene: TRBV20-1
d_gene: .
j_gene: TRBJ1-2
abundance: .
CDR3nt: TGCAGTGCTAGAGATGTTAGACGGCCTAACTATGGCTACACCTTC
CDR3aa: CSARDVRRPNYGYTF

v_gene: TRBV20-1
d_gene: .
j_gene: TRBJ1-3
abundance: few
CDR3nt: TGCAGTGCCCCGGCGTCCCTCTCTGGAAACACCATATATTTT
CDR3aa: CSAPASLSGNTIYF

v_gene: TRBV18
d_gene: .
j_gene: TRBJ2-1
abundance: many
CDR3nt: TGTGCCAGCTCACCTGGGAGCGGGTTTGAGCAGTTCTTC
CDR3aa: CASSPGSGFEQFF

v_gene: TRBV29-1
d_gene: .
j_gene: TRBJ2-5
abundance: .
CDR3nt: TGCAGCGTTGAAGAAACAGGGATTGGGACCCAGTACTTC
CDR3aa: CSVEETGIGTQYF

v_gene: TRBV20-1
d_gene: .
j_gene: TRBJ2-2
abundance: .
CDR3nt: TGCAGTGCTAGCGGACTACCAAGGACCGGGGAGCTGTTTTTT
CDR3aa: CSASGLPRTGELFF

v_gene: TRBV4-2
d_gene: .
j_gene: TRBJ1-2
abundance: .
CDR3nt: TGTGCCAGCAGCCAAGATGGGGGCATCGGGGCTGGCTACACCTTC
CDR3aa: CASSQDGGIGAGYTF

v_gene: TRBV7-2
d_gene: .
j_gene: TRBJ2-4
abundance: many
CDR3nt: TGTGCCAGCAGCTTAAATGGAGGGAACATTCAGTACTTC
CDR3aa: CASSLNGGNIQYF

v_gene: TRBV6-5
d_gene: .
j_gene: TRBJ2-7
abundance: .
CDR3nt: TGTGCCAGCAGACAGGGCCGAGAGCAGTACTTC
CDR3aa: CASRQGREQYF

v_gene: TRBV29-1
d_gene: .
j_gene: TRBJ2-3
abundance: .
CDR3nt: TGCAGCGTGCGTGGGCAACTCACAGATACGCAGTATTTT
CDR3aa: CSVRGQLTDTQYF

v_gene: TRBV4-2
d_gene: TRBD2
j_gene: TRBJ2-5
abundance: many
CDR3nt: TGTGCCAGCAGCCAAATAAGCGGGAGCACTGGGGAGACCCAGTACTTC
CDR3aa: CASSQISGSTGETQYF

v_gene: TRBV6-5
d_gene: .
j_gene: TRBJ2-7
abundance: .
CDR3nt: TGTGCCAGCAGTTTCGTTGAGTTATCCCCCTCCGAGCAGTACTTC
CDR3aa: CASSFVELSPSEQYF

v_gene: TRBV15
d_gene: TRBD2
j_gene: TRBJ2-3
abundance: .
CDR3nt: TGTGCCACCAGCAGAAGAGCGGGAAAGTCAGATACGCAGTATTTT
CDR3aa: CATSRRAGKSDTQYF

v_gene: TRBV7-8
d_gene: TRBD1
j_gene: TRBJ2-7
abundance: many
CDR3nt: TGTGCCAGCAGCATACGGACAGGGGGCTACGAGCAGTACTTC
CDR3aa: CASSIRTGGYEQYF

v_gene: TRBV5-1
d_gene: TRBD1
j_gene: TRBJ2-3
abundance: many
CDR3nt: TGCGCCAGCAGCCTAGACAGGGGGCGCGTCCCCACAGATACGCAGTATTTT
CDR3aa: CASSLDRGRVPTDTQYF

v_gene: TRBV20-1
d_gene: .
j_gene: TRBJ2-3
abundance: many
CDR3nt: TGCAGTGCTAGGGACGGTGGACCTAGCACAGATACGCAGTATTTT
CDR3aa: CSARDGGPSTDTQYF

v_gene: TRBV6-1
d_gene: .
j_gene: TRBJ2-2
abundance: .
CDR3nt: TGTGCCAGCAGTGTCGGGGCTTCTCGTAACACCGGGGAGCTGTTTTTT
CDR3aa: CASSVGASRNTGELFF

v_gene: TRBV24-1
d_gene: .
j_gene: TRBJ1-2
abundance: few
CDR3nt: TGTGCCACCAGTGGGGACGGGTACTATGGCTACACCTTC
CDR3aa: CATSGDGYYGYTF

v_gene: TRBV5-1
d_gene: TRBD1
j_gene: TRBJ2-7
abundance: .
CDR3nt: TGCGCCAGCAGCGGAACAGGGGGAGCCTACGAGCAGTACTTC
CDR3aa: CASSGTGGAYEQYF

v_gene: TRBV29-1
d_gene: .
j_gene: TRBJ2-1
abundance: few
CDR3nt: TGCAGCGTTCGTACCTCTTACAATGAGCAGTTCTTC
CDR3aa: CSVRTSYNEQFF

v_gene: TRBV4-1
d_gene: TRBD1
j_gene: TRBJ2-7
abundance: many
CDR3nt: TGCGCCAGCAGCCTGCGGACAGGGGGGACCTACGAGCAGTACTTC
CDR3aa: CASSLRTGGTYEQYF